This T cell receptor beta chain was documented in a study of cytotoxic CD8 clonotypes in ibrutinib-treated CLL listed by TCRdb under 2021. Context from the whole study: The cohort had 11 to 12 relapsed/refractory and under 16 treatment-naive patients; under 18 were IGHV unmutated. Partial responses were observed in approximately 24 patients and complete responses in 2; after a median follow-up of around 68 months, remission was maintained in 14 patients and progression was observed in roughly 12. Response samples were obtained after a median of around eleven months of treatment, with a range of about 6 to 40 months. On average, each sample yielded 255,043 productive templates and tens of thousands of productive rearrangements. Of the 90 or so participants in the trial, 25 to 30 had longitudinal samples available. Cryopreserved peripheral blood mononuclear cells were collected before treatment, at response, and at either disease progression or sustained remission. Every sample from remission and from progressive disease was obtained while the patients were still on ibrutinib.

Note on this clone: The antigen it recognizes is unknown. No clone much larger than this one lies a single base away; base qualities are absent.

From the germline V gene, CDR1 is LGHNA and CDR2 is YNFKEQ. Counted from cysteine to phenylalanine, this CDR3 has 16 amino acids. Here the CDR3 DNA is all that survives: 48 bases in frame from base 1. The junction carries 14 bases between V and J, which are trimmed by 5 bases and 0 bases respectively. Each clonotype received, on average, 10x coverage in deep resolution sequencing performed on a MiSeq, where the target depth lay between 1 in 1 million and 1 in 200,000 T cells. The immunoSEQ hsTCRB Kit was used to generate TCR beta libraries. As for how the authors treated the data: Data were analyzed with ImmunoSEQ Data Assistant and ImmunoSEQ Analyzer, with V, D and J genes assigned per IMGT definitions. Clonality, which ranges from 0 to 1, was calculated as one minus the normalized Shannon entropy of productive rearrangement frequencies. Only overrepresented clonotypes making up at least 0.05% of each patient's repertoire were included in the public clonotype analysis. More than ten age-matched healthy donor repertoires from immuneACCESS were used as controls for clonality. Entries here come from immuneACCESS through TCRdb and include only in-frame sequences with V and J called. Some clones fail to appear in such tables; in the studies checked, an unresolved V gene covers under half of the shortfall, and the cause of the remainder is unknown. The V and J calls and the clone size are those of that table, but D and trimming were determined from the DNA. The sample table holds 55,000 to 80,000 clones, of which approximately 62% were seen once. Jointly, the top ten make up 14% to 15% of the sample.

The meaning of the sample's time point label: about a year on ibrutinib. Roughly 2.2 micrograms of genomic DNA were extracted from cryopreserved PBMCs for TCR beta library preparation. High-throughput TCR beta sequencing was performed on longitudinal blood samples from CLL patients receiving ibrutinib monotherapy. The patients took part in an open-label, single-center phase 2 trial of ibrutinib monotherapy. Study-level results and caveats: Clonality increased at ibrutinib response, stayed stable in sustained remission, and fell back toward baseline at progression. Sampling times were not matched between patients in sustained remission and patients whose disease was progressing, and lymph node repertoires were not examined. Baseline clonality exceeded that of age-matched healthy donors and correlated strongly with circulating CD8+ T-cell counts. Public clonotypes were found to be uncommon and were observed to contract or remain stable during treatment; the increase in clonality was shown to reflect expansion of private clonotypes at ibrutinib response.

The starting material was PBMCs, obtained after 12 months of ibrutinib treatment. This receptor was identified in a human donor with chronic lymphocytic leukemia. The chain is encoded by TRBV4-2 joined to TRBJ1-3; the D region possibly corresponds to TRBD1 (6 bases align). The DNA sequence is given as TGTGCCAGCAGCATCCAACAGGGAAGCTCTGGAAACACCATATATTTT. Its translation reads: CASSIQQGSSGNTIYF.